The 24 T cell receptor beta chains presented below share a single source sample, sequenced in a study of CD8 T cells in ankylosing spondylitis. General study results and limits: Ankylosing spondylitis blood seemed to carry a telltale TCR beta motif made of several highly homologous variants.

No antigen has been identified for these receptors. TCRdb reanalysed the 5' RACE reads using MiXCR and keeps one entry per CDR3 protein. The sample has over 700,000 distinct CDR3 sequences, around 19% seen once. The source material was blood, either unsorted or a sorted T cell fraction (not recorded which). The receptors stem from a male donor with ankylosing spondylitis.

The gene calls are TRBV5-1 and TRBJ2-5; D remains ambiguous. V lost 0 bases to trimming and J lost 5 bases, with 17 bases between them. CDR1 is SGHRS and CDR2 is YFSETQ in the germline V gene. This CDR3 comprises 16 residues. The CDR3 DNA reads TGCGCCAGCAGCTTGGAAGCGTCTATTTTCGGTGAGACCCAGTACTTC. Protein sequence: CASSLEASIFGETQYF.

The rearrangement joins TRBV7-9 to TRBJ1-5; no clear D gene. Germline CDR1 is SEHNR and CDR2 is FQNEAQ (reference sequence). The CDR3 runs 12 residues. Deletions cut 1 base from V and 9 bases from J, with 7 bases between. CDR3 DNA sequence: TGTGCCAGCAGCTTAGTTTTCCGGCCCCAGCATTTT. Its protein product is CASSLVFRPQHF.

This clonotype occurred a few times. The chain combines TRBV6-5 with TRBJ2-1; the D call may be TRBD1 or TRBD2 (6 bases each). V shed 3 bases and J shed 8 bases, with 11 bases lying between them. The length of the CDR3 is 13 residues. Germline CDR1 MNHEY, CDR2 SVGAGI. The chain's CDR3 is CASSYNREDEQFF. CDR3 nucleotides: TGTGCCAGCAGTTATAACAGGGAGGATGAGCAGTTCTTC.

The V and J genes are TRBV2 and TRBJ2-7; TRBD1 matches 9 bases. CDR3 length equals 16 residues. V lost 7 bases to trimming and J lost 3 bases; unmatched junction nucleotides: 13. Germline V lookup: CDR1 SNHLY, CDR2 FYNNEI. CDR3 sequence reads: CASIVSRDRALYEQYF. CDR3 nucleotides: TGTGCCAGCATAGTGTCCAGGGACAGGGCCCTCTACGAGCAGTACTTC.

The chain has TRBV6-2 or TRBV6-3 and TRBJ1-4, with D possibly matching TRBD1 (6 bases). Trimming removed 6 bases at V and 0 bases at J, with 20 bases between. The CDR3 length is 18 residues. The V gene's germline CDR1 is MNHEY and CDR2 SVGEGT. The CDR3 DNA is TGTGCCAGCAGATCGGGGGACACGGAGTACTCAACTAATGAAAAACTGTTTTTT. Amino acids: CASRSGDTEYSTNEKLFF.

CDR3 sequence (DNA): TGTGCCAGCAGGGGGCGGCGCTATGGCTACACCTTC. As protein: CASRGRRYGYTF. V usage is TRBV5-6 and J usage is TRBJ1-2; weak D call: TRBD1 (5 bases). Germline loops: CDR1 SGHDT, CDR2 YYEEEE. CDR3 size: 12 residues. Trimming removed 5 bases from V and 4 bases from J, with 9 bases in between.

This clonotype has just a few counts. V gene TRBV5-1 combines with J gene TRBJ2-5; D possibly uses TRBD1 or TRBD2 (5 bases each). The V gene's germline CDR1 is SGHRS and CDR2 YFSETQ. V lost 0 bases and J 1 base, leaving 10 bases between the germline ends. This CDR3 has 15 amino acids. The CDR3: CASSLVGAGQETQYF. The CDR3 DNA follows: TGCGCCAGCAGCTTGGTTGGGGCGGGCCAAGAGACCCAGTACTTC.

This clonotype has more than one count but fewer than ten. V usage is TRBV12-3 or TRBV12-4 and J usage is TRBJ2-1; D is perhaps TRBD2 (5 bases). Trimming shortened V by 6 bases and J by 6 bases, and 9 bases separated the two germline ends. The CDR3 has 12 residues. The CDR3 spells CASRPSSNEQFF. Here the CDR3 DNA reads TGTGCCAGCAGGCCTAGCAGCAATGAGCAGTTCTTC.

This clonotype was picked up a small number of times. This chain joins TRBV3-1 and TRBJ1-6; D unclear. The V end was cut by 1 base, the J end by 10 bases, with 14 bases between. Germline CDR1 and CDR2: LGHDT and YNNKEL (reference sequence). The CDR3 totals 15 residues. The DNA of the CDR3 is TGTGCCAGCAGCCAAGCTGGCCCTCTTTCGTCACCCCTCCACTTT. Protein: CASSQAGPLSSPLHF.

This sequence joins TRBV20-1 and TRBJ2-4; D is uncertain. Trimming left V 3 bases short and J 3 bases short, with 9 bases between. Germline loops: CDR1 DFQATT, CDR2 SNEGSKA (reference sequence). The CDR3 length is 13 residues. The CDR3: CSASGRGKNIQYF. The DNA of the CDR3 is TGCAGTGCTAGTGGTAGAGGCAAAAACATTCAGTACTTC.

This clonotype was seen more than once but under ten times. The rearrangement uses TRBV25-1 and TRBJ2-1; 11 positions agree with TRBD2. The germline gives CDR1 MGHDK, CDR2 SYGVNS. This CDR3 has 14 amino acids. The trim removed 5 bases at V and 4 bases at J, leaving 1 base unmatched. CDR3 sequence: CASSTSGGYNEQFF. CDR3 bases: TGTGCCAGCAGTACTAGCGGGGGTTACAATGAGCAGTTCTTC. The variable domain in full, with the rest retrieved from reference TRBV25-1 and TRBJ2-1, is EADIYQTPRYLVIGTGKKITLECSQTMGHDKMYWYQQDPGMELHLIHYSYGVNSTEKGDLSSESTVSRIRTEHFPLTLESARPSHTSQYLCASSTSGGYNEQFFGPGTRLTVL.

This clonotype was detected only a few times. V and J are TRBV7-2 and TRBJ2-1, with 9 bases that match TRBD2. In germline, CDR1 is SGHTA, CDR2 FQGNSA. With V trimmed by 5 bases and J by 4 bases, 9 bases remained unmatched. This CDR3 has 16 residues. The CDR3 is CASSPPGLARYNEQFF. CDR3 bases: TGTGCCAGCAGCCCACCGGGACTAGCAAGATACAATGAGCAGTTCTTC.

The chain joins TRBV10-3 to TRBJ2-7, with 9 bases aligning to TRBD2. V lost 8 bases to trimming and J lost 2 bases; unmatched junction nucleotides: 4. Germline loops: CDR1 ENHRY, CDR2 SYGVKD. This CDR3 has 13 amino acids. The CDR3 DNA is TGTGCCATCCTAGCGGGGACAACCTACGAGCAGTACTTC. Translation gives CAILAGTTYEQYF.

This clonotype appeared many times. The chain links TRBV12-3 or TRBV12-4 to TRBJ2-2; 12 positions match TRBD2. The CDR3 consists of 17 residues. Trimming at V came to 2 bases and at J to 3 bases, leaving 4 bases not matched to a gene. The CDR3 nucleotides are TGTGCCAGCAGTTTAACTAGCGGGAGGTTAGACACCGGGGAGCTGTTTTTT. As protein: CASSLTSGRLDTGELFF.

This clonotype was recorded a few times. The chain's CDR3 is CAISRSDGQGGYGYTF. CDR3 bases: TGTGCCATCAGCCGCAGTGATGGTCAGGGAGGCTATGGCTACACCTTC. This sequence joins TRBV10-3 and TRBJ1-2, with D possibly TRBD1 on 5 matching bases. Trimming took off 6 bases at V and 4 bases at J, with 21 bases between the two ends. The CDR3 is 16 amino acids. Germline CDR1 is ENHRY and CDR2 is SYGVKD.

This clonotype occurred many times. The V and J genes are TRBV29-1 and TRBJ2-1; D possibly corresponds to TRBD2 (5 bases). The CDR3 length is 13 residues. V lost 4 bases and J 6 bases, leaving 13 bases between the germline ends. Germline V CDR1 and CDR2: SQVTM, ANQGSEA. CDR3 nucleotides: TGCAGCGTTGGGAGGATAACTGGCAATGAGCAGTTCTTC. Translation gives CSVGRITGNEQFF.

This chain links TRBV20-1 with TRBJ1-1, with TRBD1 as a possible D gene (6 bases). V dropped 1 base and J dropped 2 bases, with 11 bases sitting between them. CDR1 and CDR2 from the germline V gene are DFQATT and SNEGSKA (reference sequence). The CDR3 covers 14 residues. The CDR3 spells CSARGRGGNTEAFF. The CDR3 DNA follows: TGCAGTGCTAGAGGCAGGGGTGGAAACACTGAAGCTTTCTTT.

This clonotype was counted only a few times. The CDR3 bases are TGCAGCGTTGAACCGGGACAGGGGTACAATGAGCAGTTCTTC. It codes for CSVEPGQGYNEQFF. The chain links TRBV29-1 to TRBJ2-1, with 10 bases that match TRBD1. The J segment lost 4 bases and the V segment lost 2 bases, leaving 2 bases of the junction unmatched. This CDR3 contains 14 residues. The germline CDR1 and CDR2 sequences are SQVTM and ANQGSEA.

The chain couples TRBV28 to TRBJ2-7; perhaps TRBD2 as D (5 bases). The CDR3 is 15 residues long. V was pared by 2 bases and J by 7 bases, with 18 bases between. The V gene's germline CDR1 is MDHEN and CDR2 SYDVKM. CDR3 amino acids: CASSLRPPTMREQYF. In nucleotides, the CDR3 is TGTGCCAGCAGTTTAAGACCACCGACTATGCGGGAGCAGTACTTC.

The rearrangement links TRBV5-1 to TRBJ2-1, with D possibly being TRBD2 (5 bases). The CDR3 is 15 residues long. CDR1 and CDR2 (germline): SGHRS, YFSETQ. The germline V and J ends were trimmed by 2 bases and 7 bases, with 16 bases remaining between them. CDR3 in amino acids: CASSLWLPPGNEQFF. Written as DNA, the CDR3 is TGCGCCAGCAGCTTATGGCTTCCCCCGGGGAATGAGCAGTTCTTC.

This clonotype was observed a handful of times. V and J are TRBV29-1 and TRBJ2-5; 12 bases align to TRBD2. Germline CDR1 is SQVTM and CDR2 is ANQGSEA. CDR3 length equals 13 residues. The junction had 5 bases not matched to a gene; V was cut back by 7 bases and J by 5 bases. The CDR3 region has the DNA TGCAGCGCACGGACTAGCGGGGTGGAGACCCAGTACTTC. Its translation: CSARTSGVETQYF.

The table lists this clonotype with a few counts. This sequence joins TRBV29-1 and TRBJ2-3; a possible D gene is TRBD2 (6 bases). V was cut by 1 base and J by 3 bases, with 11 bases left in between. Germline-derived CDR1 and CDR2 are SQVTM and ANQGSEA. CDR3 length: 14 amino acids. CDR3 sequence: CSVEAGEGTDTQYF. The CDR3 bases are TGCAGCGTTGAAGCGGGAGAAGGGACAGATACGCAGTATTTT.

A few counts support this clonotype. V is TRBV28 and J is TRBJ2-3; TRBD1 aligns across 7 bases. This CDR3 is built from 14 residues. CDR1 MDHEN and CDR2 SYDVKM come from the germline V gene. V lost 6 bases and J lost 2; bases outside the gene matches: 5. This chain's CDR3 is CASSTDRITDTQYF. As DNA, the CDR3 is TGTGCCAGCAGCACGGACAGGATCACAGATACGCAGTATTTT.

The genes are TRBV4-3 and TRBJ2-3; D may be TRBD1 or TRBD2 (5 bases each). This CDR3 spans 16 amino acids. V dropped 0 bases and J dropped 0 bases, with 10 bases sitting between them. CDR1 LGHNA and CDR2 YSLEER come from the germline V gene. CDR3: CASSQDPWGSTDTQYF. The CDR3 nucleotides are TGCGCCAGCAGCCAAGATCCTTGGGGGAGCACAGATACGCAGTATTTT.